The sequence of this T cell receptor beta chain was determined in a study of beta chain features in type 1 diabetes. Study at large: Examined across all samples were just under 110,000,000 sorted cells.

The isolated RNA, all of it, was reverse transcribed, so expressed TCRB transcripts were what got sequenced. Sequenced by immunoSEQ multiplex PCR; TCRdb stores in-frame clones only, minus some. The table shows 120,000 to 150,000 clones, with about 10% occurring only once. This clone was picked up many times. Its antigen remains unknown. The CDR3 has 13 amino acids. Trimming at V came to 2 bases and at J to 7 bases, leaving 2 bases not matched to a gene. The V gene's germline CDR1 is MDHEN and CDR2 SYDVKM. Findings and limits, study-wide: Whether TCRB rearrangement is influenced by HLA type went unresolved here. A greater similarity of naive, central memory and Treg TCRB repertoires was seen among patients than among healthy donors.

The receptor comes from a man aged 18 to 30 in good health. Sequencing used naive CD4+ T cells from blood. The chain has TRBV28 and TRBJ1-5; TRBD1 matches at 7 bases. CDR3 in DNA: TGTGCCAGCAGTTTAGACAGGGACCAGCCCCAGCATTTT. Its protein product is CASSLDRDQPQHF. Supplemented by reference TRBV28 and TRBJ1-5, the full variable domain reads DVKVTQSSRYLVKRTGEKVFLECVQDMDHENMFWYRQDPGLGLRLIYFSYDVKMKEKGDIPEGYSVSREKKERFSLILESASTNQTSMYLCASSLDRDQPQHFGDGTRLSIL.